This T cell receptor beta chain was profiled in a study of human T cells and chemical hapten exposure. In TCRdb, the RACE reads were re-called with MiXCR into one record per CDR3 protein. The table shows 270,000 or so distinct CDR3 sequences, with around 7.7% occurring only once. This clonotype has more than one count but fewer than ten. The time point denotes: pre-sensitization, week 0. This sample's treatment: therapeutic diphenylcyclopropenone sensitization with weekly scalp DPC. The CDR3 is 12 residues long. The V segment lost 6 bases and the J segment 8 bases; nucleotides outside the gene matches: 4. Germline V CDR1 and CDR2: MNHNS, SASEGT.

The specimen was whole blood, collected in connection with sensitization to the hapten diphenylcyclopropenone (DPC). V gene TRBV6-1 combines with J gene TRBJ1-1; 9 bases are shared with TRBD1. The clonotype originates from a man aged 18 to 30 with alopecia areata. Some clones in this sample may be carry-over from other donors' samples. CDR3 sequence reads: CASSWGQGEAFF. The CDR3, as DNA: TGTGCCAGCAGCTGGGGACAGGGAGAAGCTTTCTTT.